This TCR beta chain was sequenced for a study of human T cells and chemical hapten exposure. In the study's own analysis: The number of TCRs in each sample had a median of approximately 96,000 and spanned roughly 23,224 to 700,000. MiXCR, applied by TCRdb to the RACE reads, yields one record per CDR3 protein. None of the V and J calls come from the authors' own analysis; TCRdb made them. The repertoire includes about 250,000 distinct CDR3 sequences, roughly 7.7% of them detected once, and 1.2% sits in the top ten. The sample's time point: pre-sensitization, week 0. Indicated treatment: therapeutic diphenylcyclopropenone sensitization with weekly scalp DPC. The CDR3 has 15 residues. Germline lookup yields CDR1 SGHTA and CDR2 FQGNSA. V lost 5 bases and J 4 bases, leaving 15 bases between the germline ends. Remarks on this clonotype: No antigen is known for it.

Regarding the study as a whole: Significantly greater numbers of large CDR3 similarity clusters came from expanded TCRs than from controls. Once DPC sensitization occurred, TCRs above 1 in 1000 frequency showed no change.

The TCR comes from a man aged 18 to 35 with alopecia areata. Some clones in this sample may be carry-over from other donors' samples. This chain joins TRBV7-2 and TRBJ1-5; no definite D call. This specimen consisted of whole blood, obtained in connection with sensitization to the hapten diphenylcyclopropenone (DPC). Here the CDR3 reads CASSHPVGVNQPQHF. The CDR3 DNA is TGTGCCAGCAGCCATCCGGTCGGAGTTAATCAGCCCCAGCATTTT. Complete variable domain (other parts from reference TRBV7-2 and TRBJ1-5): GAGVSQSPSNKVTEKGKDVELRCDPISGHTALYWYRQSLGQGLEFLIYFQGNSAPDKSGLPSDRFSAERTGGSVSTLTIQRTQQEDSAVYLCASSHPVGVNQPQHFGDGTRLSIL.